The T cell receptor beta chain under discussion was sequenced for a study of OX40 agonist ivuxolimab in advanced cancers. Using immunoSEQ multiplex PCR, the repertoire was profiled, and TCRdb retains in-frame clones only, with some absent. The data show fewer than 30,000 clones, 80% to 85% seen once. This CDR3 is built from 13 residues. V shed 3 bases and J shed 2 bases, with 8 bases lying between them. Germline V gene data show CDR1 as SGDLS and CDR2 as YYNGEE. This clone turned up a few times. The antigen remains undetermined. Study observations and caveats: CD8+ T cells showed, on average, more clonal expansion than CD4+ cells.

The source material was CD4+ or CD8+ T cells sorted from blood, sampled in a trial of the OX40 agonist ivuxolimab. The receptor's source is an adult with an advanced solid tumor such as melanoma, head and neck, liver or kidney cancer. The chain joins TRBV9 to TRBJ1-1; D is unclear. CDR3 bases: TGTGCCAGCAGCGAGGAGGCAAACACTGAAGCTTTCTTT. Translation: CASSEEANTEAFF.